This T cell receptor (beta chain) was documented in a study of T cells in localized non-small cell lung cancer (dated by TCRdb to 2020 to 2021). Broadly, across the study: T cell repertoires of a few hundred early-stage NSCLC patients were analyzed, with tumors being compared against uninvolved tumor-adjacent lungs. A mean age of around 66 years was recorded for the NSCLC patients, of whom 129 were male and more than 95 were female. All 240 or so NSCLC patients in the cohort were treatment-naive and had localized lung tumors that were resected. Beyond this particular receptor, the publication reports: A median of roughly 60 of the top 100 tumor clones turned up in the paired uninvolved adjacent lung, and 25 to 30 of those clones also ranked among the top 100 of that same adjacent lung. Longer overall survival was associated with higher T cell density in blood, whereas shorter survival was associated with higher clonality in adjacent lung. Because the study design was exploratory, TCR variables were selected using unadjusted p-values without false-discovery rate correction. Because multi-region tumor sequencing was not done, intratumor heterogeneity could not be ruled out. Uninvolved tumor-adjacent lung showed the highest T cell clonality, higher than tumor, which suggests more focused antigenic responses in the adjacent lung.

TCR beta CDR3 regions were sequenced from DNA using the immunoSEQ Assay. Turning to the authors' computational methods: T cell density was computed as TCR beta template counts normalized to usable DNA estimated by amplifying housekeeping genes. Richness was estimated using the preseqR package, with extrapolation to 400,000 templates for PBMC samples and to 120,000 templates for tissue samples. Clonality was defined by subtracting Pielou's evenness from one. Tissue-enriched TCRs were identified through differential abundance testing performed on productive amino-acid clonotypes, with a minimum total count of 5 and an alpha of 0.1. The Jaccard Index and the Morisita Overlap Index were used to measure repertoire overlap between compartments. GLIPH clustered TCR beta CDR3s with public tetramer-defined viral CDR3s; viral motifs required at least three viral sequences plus V-gene enrichment. This immuneACCESS table, as held by TCRdb, lists in-frame sequences with V and J called but not all clones. Of the missing ones, under half trace to an unresolved V gene in checked studies; the others have no known cause. That table gives V, J and clone size, and the DNA gave D and trimming. This sample lists about 11,000 clones; roughly four fifths were detected once. Clones ranked in the top ten supply around 21% of the sample.

At diagnosis, tumor, uninvolved tumor-adjacent lung and peripheral blood were collected and then preserved as a mix of FFPE and fresh-frozen material. For TCR repertoire profiling, blood samples were analyzed as peripheral blood mononuclear cells. The germline V gene gives CDR1 as ENHRY and CDR2 as SYGVKD. From the cysteine through the phenylalanine, the CDR3 covers 15 amino acids. The DNA shown is the 45-base CDR3, in frame from base 1. A distance of 15 bases separates the germline ends of V and J, which lose 3 bases and 4 bases respectively. A few counts support this clone. Its antigen is not yet known. The input lacks base qualities; no much larger clone sits a single base away.

The sequence derives from a female donor aged 60 or older with stage II lung adenocarcinoma. Rearrangement joined TRBV10-3 to TRBJ1-1, with TRBD1 tentatively as D gene (6 bases match). The sample in question was peripheral blood mononuclear cells, obtained before any cancer treatment. The CDR3 here reads CAISEDRNRGTEAFF. The sequence in DNA is TGTGCCATCAGTGAAGACAGGAATCGTGGCACTGAAGCTTTCTTT.